What follows is one T cell receptor (beta chain) and its context. The sample belongs to a study of blood T cell repertoires in COVID-19. In the study overall: From the United States, Italy and Spain came samples of acute and convalescent COVID-19. From T cells, B-cell-depleted T cells, or PBMCs came the material, which was cDNA or gDNA.

Each recovered donor of Cohort 3 presented with two negative PCRs, clearance, or symptom resolution. Per the original methods: Amplification of reference gene primers provided the estimated nucleated cell counts. TCRdb's copy holds only in-frame clones and misses some; the assay was immunoSEQ multiplex PCR. V and J calls plus clone size are reproduced from that table; the DNA served to infer D and trimming. The sample gives a few hundred thousand clones, 80% to 90% of which show up once; 0.95% to 1.2% is in the top ten. This CDR3 has 11 amino acids. Trimming removed 9 bases from V and 10 bases from J, with 10 bases in between. Germline V gene data show CDR1 as LNHDA and CDR2 as SQIVND (reference sequence).

Sample: PBMCs or T cells enriched from blood (not recorded which). The chain links TRBV19 to TRBJ1-6; D gene unclear. This receptor was identified in a man aged 25 to 40 who had recovered from COVID-19. This CDR3 reads CASSEGSPLHF. The CDR3 DNA reads as TGTGCCAGCTCTGAGGGCTCACCCCTCCACTTT.